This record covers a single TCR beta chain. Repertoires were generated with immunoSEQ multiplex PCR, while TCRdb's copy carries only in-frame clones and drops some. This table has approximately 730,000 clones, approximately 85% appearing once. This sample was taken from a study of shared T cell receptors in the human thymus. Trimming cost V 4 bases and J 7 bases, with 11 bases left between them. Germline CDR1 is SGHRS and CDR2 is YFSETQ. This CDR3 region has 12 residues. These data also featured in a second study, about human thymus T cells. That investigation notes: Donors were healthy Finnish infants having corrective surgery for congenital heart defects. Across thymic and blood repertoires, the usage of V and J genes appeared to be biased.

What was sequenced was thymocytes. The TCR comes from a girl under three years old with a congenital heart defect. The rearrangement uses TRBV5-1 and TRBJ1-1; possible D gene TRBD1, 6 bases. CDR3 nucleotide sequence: TGCGCCAGCAGCACCGGACAGTATGAAGCTTTCTTT. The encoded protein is CASSTGQYEAFF.